This TCR beta chain originates from a study of CD8+CD57+ T cells in acquired aplastic anemia. Turning to the study itself: Sorted CD4+ and CD8+ cells gave an average of 3.2 ug of DNA. The study's findings and limits: A set of twenty-nine CD8+ CDR3 sequences was shared between patients and controls, and these sequences appeared highly expressed in patients. Controls and patients did not differ significantly in CD8+ Simpson's diversity.

This clonotype was observed a handful of times. Antigen: not known. CDR3 and TCR beta VDJ profiling relied on a genomic DNA template. A single record per CDR3 protein comes from TCRdb applying MiXCR to the reads. The sample carries roughly 150,000 distinct CDR3 sequences, under 55% recorded once. By flow cytometry, patients selected for sequencing had shown an expansion of CD8+CD57+ cells. All participating patients were living with severe acquired aplastic anemia. Material: sorted CD4+, CD8+, or CD8+CD57+ T cells (not recorded which) from PBMCs. This TCR was sampled from a human donor with aplastic anemia.

CDR3: CASSLSTGQGNTEAFF. The CDR3 DNA reads TGTGCCAGCAGTTTATCCACGGGACAGGGAAACACTGAAGCTTTCTTT. This rearrangement joins TRBV27 to TRBJ1-1; 9 bases are a match to TRBD1. The CDR3 spans 16 residues. Trimming removed 0 bases from V and 2 bases from J; junction bases left unmatched: 4. CDR1 is MNHEY, CDR2 SMNVEV, per germline (reference sequence).